This T cell receptor beta chain was profiled in a study of cytomegalovirus exposure and HLA in healthy donors. Study-level background: A data release that came early held 80 million to 95 million unique TCRs from HLA-typed donors. Study conclusions and caveats: DRB1 showed the most TCR associations and HLA-C the fewest in a later analysis, as rates varied by HLA locus. There were 160 or so TCR beta chains listed as cytomegalovirus-associated.

Note on this clone: Its matching antigen is unknown.

There were likely unrecorded immune exposures, though donors were nominally healthy when sampled. PCR used 60 Vbeta primers and 13 Jbeta primers. This table comes from immunoSEQ multiplex PCR, and its TCRdb copy is limited to in-frame clones, with some not included. This sample's clone table lists some 75,000 clones. Trimming cost V 4 bases and J 2 bases, with 18 bases left between them. The CDR3 runs to 16 residues. Germline V gene sequence: CDR1 SGHTS, CDR2 YDEGEE. The specimen was PBMCs. The chain joins TRBV5-8 to TRBJ2-5, with D perhaps matching TRBD2 (7 bases). This TCR derives from a boy younger than 18 in good health and CMV-seronegative. The CDR3 sequence: CASSPGVAGTQETQYF. Here the CDR3 DNA reads TGTGCCAGCAGCCCAGGGGTAGCGGGCACACAAGAGACCCAGTACTTC.